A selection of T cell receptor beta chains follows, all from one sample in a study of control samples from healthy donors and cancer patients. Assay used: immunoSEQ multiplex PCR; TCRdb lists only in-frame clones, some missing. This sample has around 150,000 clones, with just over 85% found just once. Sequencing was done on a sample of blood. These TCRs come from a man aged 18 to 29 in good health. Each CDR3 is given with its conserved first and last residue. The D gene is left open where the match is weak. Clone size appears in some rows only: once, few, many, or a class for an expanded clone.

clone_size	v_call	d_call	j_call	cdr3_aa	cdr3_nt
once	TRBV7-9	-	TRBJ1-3	CASSRLTTVSPSGNTIYF	TGTGCCAGCAGCCGCCTGACGACCGTTTCCCCCTCTGGAAACACCATATATTTT
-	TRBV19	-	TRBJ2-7	CASSIARASYEQYF	TGTGCCAGTAGTATCGCCAGGGCCTCCTACGAGCAGTACTTC
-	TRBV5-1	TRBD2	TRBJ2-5	CASSSGTSGGETQYF	TGCGCCAGCAGCTCCGGGACTAGCGGGGGAGAGACCCAGTACTTC
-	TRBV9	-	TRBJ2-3	CASSVSGGPADTQYF	TGTGCCAGCAGCGTATCGGGGGGCCCCGCAGATACGCAGTATTTT
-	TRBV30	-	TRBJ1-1	CAWSKFNGANTEAFF	TGTGCCTGGAGTAAGTTTAACGGTGCGAACACTGAAGCTTTCTTT
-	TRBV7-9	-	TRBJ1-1	CASSNPGVTEAFF	TGTGCCAGCAGCAACCCCGGGGTTACTGAAGCTTTCTTT
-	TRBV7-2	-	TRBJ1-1	CASSLRSSNTEAFF	TGTGCCAGCAGCTTAAGGTCTTCGAACACTGAAGCTTTCTTT
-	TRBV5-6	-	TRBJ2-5	CASSLAARKETQYF	TGTGCCAGCAGCTTGGCCGCCAGAAAAGAGACCCAGTACTTC
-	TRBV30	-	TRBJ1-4	CAWSTGTISGGGEKLFF	TGTGCCTGGAGTACCGGGACAATCAGTGGGGGTGGTGAAAAACTGTTTTTT
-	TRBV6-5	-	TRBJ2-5	CASCLRPLGETQYF	TGTGCCAGTTGTTTGAGGCCTCTTGGGGAGACCCAGTACTTC
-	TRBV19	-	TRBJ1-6	CASTRTRDSPLHF	TGTGCCAGTACTAGAACCAGGGACTCACCCCTCCACTTT
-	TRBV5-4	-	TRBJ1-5	CASSLAGDQPQHF	TGTGCCAGCAGCTTGGCAGGGGACCAGCCCCAGCATTTT
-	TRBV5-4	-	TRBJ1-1	CASSLDFGGSEAFF	TGTGCCAGCAGCTTGGATTTTGGTGGCTCTGAAGCTTTCTTT
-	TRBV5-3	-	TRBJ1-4	CARSLSCKGLNEKLFF	TGTGCCAGAAGCTTGTCGTGTAAAGGTCTTAATGAAAAACTGTTTTTT
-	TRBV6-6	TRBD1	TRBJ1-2	CASSYPPRGEDGYTF	TGTGCCAGCAGTTACCCACCCAGGGGGGAAGATGGCTACACCTTC
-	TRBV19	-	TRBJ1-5	CASGSQPQHF	TGTGCCAGTGGGAGTCAGCCCCAGCATTTT
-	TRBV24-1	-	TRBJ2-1	CATSVSFGARGRLGSYNEQFF	TGTGCCACCAGTGTCAGTTTTGGGGCGAGGGGTCGATTAGGCTCCTACAATGAGCAGTTCTTC
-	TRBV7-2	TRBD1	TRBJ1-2	CASSGDSNYGYTF	TGTGCCAGCAGCGGGGACAGTAACTATGGCTACACCTTC
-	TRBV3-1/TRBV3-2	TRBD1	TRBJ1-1	CASSSQGLGNTEAFF	TGTGCCAGCAGTTCACAGGGGTTGGGGAACACTGAAGCTTTCTTT
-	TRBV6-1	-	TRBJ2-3	CASSESRPVRSTDTQYF	TGTGCCAGCAGTGAATCTCGCCCCGTCCGTAGCACAGATACGCAGTATTTT
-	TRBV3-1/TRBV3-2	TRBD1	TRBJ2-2	CASSQENRGRTGELFF	TGTGCCAGCAGCCAAGAGAACAGGGGGCGCACCGGGGAGCTGTTTTTT
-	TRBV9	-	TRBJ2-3	CASSVEDAGGTDTQYF	TGTGCCAGCAGCGTAGAAGACGCAGGCGGCACAGATACGCAGTATTTT
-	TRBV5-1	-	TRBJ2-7	CASSSTGGLGRGPVSSYEQYF	TGCGCCAGCAGCTCTACCGGAGGCCTAGGACGAGGGCCGGTAAGCTCCTACGAGCAGTACTTC
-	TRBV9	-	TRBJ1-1	CASSGGGGEAFF	TGTGCCAGCAGCGGAGGGGGTGGTGAAGCTTTCTTT
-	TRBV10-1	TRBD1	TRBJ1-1	CANVAGQGLSTEAFF	TGCGCCAACGTCGCGGGACAGGGGCTCAGCACTGAAGCTTTCTTT
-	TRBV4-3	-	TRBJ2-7	CASSQDVQSRQYF	TGCGCCAGCAGCCAAGATGTCCAAAGTCGGCAGTACTTC
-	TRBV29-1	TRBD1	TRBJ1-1	CSVSDRDEAFF	TGCAGCGTCTCGGACAGGGATGAGGCTTTCTTT
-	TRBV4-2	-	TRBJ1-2	CASSQERARTGDGYTF	TGTGCCAGCAGCCAAGAAAGGGCCAGGACTGGCGATGGCTACACCTTC
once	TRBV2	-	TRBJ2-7	CATSGPGNEQYF	TGTGCCACCTCAGGACCAGGGAACGAGCAGTACTTC
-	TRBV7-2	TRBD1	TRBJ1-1	CASSQDPYRGTEAFF	TGTGCCAGCAGCCAAGACCCCTACAGGGGGACTGAAGCTTTCTTT
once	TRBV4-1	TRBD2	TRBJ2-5	CASSQDWAGEVHQETQYF	TGCGCCAGCAGCCAAGATTGGGCGGGGGAGGTACACCAAGAGACCCAGTACTTC
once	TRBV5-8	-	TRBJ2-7	CASSLEADYEQYF	TGTGCCAGCAGCTTGGAGGCAGATTACGAGCAGTACTTC
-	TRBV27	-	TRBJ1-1	CASSLVGPVNTEAFF	TGTGCCAGCAGTTTAGTAGGGCCAGTGAACACTGAAGCTTTCTTT
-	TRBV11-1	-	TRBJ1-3	CASSLSGSGNTIYF	TGTGCCAGCAGCTTATCCGGCTCTGGAAACACCATATATTTT
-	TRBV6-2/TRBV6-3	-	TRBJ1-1	CASSPIRGRGNTEAFF	TGTGCCAGCAGTCCAATCCGGGGAAGGGGGAACACTGAAGCTTTCTTT
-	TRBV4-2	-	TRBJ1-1	CASSQDQGMNTEAFF	TGTGCCAGCAGCCAAGATCAGGGCATGAACACTGAAGCTTTCTTT
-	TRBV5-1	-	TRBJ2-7	CATIPLRQPYEQYF	TGCGCCACCATTCCCCTAAGACAGCCCTACGAGCAGTACTTC
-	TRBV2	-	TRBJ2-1	CASSALGGNNEQFF	TGTGCCAGCAGTGCCCTAGGGGGAAACAATGAGCAGTTCTTC